A single sample gave rise to the 11 T cell receptor beta chains below, sequenced in a study of T cells in Graves' hyperthyroidism and ophthalmopathy. From RNA transcripts, TCR beta CDR3 regions were amplified. HTBI primers were the set used in a first-round RT-PCR of the TCR CDR3. TCRdb reanalysed the multiplex PCR reads using MiXCR and keeps one entry per CDR3 protein. The sample has about 210,000 distinct CDR3 sequences, 15% to 20% seen once. The material sequenced was blood. Receptor source: a man between 45 and 60 years old with Graves' hyperthyroidism.

With regard to this clonotype: A read error may explain this, as a much larger clone is one base away. The chain links TRBV7-2 to TRBJ2-2, with a weak D call TRBD2 (5 bases). Germline CDR1 and CDR2: SGHTA and FQGNSA. This CDR3 spans 15 amino acids. Trimming took 1 base from V and 6 from J, leaving 12 bases between them. CDR3 loop: CASSLGGVSSGELFF. CDR3 coding DNA: TGTGCCAGCAGCTTAGGGGGAGTTAGCTCCGGGGAGCTGTTTTTT.

This clonotype was observed many times. The chain is built from TRBV10-3 and TRBJ1-1; D is ambiguous. The CDR3 is 13 amino acids. The germline V gene has CDR1 ENHRY and CDR2 SYGVKD. The V gene lost 3 bases and the J gene lost 6 bases, with 11 bases spanning the gap. The CDR3 DNA follows: TGTGCCATCAGTGAATCACCAGAGGCTGAAGCTTTCTTT. Its translation: CAISESPEAEAFF.

This clonotype appeared a few times. V and J are TRBV19 and TRBJ2-5, with 13 bases that match TRBD2. Per the germline V gene, CDR1 is LNHDA and CDR2 is SQIVND (reference sequence). The ends lost 9 bases at V and 3 bases at J; junction bases unmatched: 7. CDR3 length: 15 residues. CDR3 in DNA: TGTGCCAGCCGGAGACTAGCGGGAGGCGAAGAGACCCAGTACTTC. This codes for CASRRLAGGEETQYF.

This clonotype was detected ten times or more. The chain recombines TRBV20-1 with TRBJ1-2, with 7 bases matching TRBD1. The V gene end was trimmed by 2 bases and the J gene end by 8 bases; junction bases not matched to a gene: 8. The CDR3 has 13 residues. Germline values: CDR1 DFQATT, CDR2 SNEGSKA (reference sequence). CDR3 sequence reads: CSARPGQSSGYTF. CDR3 in DNA: TGCAGTGCTAGACCGGGACAGAGCTCCGGCTACACCTTC.

This clonotype was seen ten or more times. The V gene is TRBV12-3 or TRBV12-4, the J gene TRBJ2-1, with D perhaps matching TRBD1 or TRBD2 (5 bases each). The CDR3 covers 15 residues. The V gene lost 4 bases and the J gene lost 5 bases, with 15 bases spanning the gap. In nucleotides, the CDR3 is TGTGCCAGCAGTTCTCGGGGCGGACCAAACAATGAGCAGTTCTTC. Residues: CASSSRGGPNNEQFF.

The table lists this clonotype with a few counts. The chain uses TRBV7-2 and TRBJ2-3; D uncertain. CDR3 length equals 15 residues. V was pared by 3 bases and J by 4 bases, with 14 bases between. From germline, CDR1 is SGHTA and CDR2 FQGNSA. CDR3 nucleotides: TGTGCCAGCAGCTTGGGCAGGATCAGGCCAGATACGCAGTATTTT. Translation: CASSLGRIRPDTQYF.

This chain joins TRBV7-3 and TRBJ2-3; D might be TRBD1 or TRBD2, each matching 6 bases. Trimming removed 6 bases from V and 6 bases from J, with 22 bases in between. Germline lookup yields CDR1 SGHTA and CDR2 FQGTGA. The CDR3 is 16 amino acids. The CDR3, as DNA: TGTGCCAGCAGACAACTGAACACCGGGGGCCGCGATACGCAGTATTTT. Translated, it gives CASRQLNTGGRDTQYF.

This chain uses TRBV2 with TRBJ1-2; D may be TRBD1 (6 bases). In germline, CDR1 is SNHLY, CDR2 FYNNEI. CDR3 length: 14 amino acids. Trimming took off 4 bases at V and 6 bases at J, with 15 bases between the two ends. The CDR3 DNA sequence: TGTGCCAGCAGTGTCCGCCCAGGGGCTAATGGCTACACCTTC. Translating it yields CASSVRPGANGYTF.

This clonotype was observed many times. The chain recombines TRBV7-3 with TRBJ2-1; 11 bases are shared with TRBD2. V was clipped by 6 bases and J by 7 bases; unmatched bases: 8. In germline, CDR1 is SGHTA, CDR2 FQGTGA. This CDR3 has 15 amino acids. The CDR3 spells CASSLTSGSANEQFF. DNA for the CDR3: TGTGCCAGCAGTCTAACTAGCGGGAGTGCTAATGAGCAGTTCTTC.

At least ten counts were recorded for this clonotype. The V and J genes are TRBV29-1 and TRBJ2-5; no clear D. The CDR3 spans 13 residues. CDR1 is SQVTM and CDR2 is ANQGSEA in the germline V gene. Trimming removed 3 bases from V and 5 bases from J, with 13 bases in between. In DNA, the CDR3 is TGCAGCGTTGAGGAATCAAATCGGGAGACCCAGTACTTC. Its translation: CSVEESNRETQYF.

In its sample, this clonotype was seen many times. This chain links TRBV20-1 with TRBJ1-5; no clear D gene. Germline lookup yields CDR1 DFQATT and CDR2 SNEGSKA (reference sequence). V lost 5 bases to trimming and J lost 0 bases, with 11 bases between them. The CDR3 totals 14 residues. Here the CDR3 reads CSAGGRISNQPQHF. The CDR3 nucleotides read TGCAGTGCTGGAGGGAGAATTAGCAATCAGCCCCAGCATTTT.